This T cell receptor (beta chain) was obtained from a study of shared clonotypes between healthy human individuals. Study-wide results and limits: How much donors shared clonotypes was expected to be affected by sequencing depth. A limitation of the genetic and exposure-history diversity represented arose from few donors. Non-shared clonotypes had lower generation probabilities than those shared by all four donors. Some naive CD4 clonotypes, 4% to 6%, turned up in common across a handful of donors.

On this clone: Antigen unknown.

Cells designated naive CD8 were CD45RO-negative and were positively selected for CCR7, with terminally differentiated effector memory CD45RA+ cells excluded. CDR1 is MGHDK, CDR2 SYGVNS, per germline. The CDR3 is 13 residues long. V lost 8 bases and J 2 bases, leaving 13 bases between the germline ends. Here immunoSEQ multiplex PCR was the method, and the copy in TCRdb shows in-frame clones only, minus some. This table holds roughly 810,000 clones, about 96% found once. The sequence came from a man younger than 45 in good health. Sequenced input: naive CD8+ T cells sorted from blood. The chain has TRBV25-1 and TRBJ2-7; D is ambiguous. The CDR3 sequence is CASGMRNAYEQYF. The DNA for the CDR3 is TGTGCCAGCGGAATGAGGAACGCCTACGAGCAGTACTTC.